This T cell receptor beta chain stems from a study of Graves' ophthalmopathy and Graves' hyperthyroidism. Investigators amplified TCR beta CDR3 regions from RNA transcripts. A first-round RT-PCR used HTBI primers, followed by a second-round multiplex PCR. Via MiXCR, TCRdb re-called the multiplex PCR reads, giving one row per CDR3 protein. This repertoire shows tens of thousands of distinct CDR3 sequences, roughly 47% found once; its top ten account for roughly 5%. Germline loops: CDR1 DFQATT, CDR2 SNEGSKA (reference sequence). The CDR3 runs to 15 residues. Regarding this clonotype: Its antigen is unknown. A read error may produce the germline difference seen at one junction end.

Findings of the study overall: A classifier, a 13-signature model, separated ophthalmopathy from stable hyperthyroidism with 87.88% sensitivity and over 70% specificity.

Sequenced input: peripheral blood. The sequence came from an adult woman with Graves' ophthalmopathy. The chain recombines TRBV20-1 with TRBJ2-2; D may correspond to TRBD1 or TRBD2 (5 bases each). The CDR3 is CSARDKGAKPGELLF. The CDR3 DNA follows: TGCAGTGCTAGAGACAAAGGGGCCAAACCCGGGGAGCTGTTATTT.